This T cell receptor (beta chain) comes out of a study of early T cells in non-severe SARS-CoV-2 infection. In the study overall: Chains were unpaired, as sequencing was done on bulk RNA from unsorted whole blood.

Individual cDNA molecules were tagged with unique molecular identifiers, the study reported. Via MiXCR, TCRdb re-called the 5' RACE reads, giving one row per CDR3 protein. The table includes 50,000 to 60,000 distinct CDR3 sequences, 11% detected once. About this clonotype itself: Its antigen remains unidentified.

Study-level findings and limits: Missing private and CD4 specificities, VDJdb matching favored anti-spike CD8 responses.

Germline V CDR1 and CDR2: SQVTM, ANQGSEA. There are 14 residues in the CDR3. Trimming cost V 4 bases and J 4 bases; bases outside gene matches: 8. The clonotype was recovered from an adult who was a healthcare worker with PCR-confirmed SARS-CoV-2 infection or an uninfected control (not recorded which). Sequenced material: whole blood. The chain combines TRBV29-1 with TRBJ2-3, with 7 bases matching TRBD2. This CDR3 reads CSVVWRGSADTQYF. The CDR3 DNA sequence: TGCAGCGTTGTTTGGCGGGGGTCGGCAGATACGCAGTATTTT.